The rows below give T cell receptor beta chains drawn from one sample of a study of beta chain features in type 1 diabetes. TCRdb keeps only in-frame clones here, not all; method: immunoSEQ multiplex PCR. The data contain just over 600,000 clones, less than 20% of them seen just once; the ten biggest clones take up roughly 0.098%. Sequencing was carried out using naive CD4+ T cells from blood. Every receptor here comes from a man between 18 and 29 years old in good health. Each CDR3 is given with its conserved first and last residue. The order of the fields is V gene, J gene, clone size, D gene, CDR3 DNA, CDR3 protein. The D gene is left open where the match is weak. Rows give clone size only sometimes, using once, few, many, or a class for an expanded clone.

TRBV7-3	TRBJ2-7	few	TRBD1	TGTGCCAGCAGCTGGGACAGGGGGCCCTACGAGCAGTACTTC	CASSWDRGPYEQYF
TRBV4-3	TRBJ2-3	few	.	TGCGCCAGCAGCCAAGAAAGGAGTCAGGGAGGAGATACGCAGTATTTT	CASSQERSQGGDTQYF
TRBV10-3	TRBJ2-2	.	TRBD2	TGTGCCATCAGCCTAGCGGGAGCATCGAACACCGGGGAGCTGTTTTTT	CAISLAGASNTGELFF
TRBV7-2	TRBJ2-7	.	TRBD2	TGTGCCAGCAGCCGGACTAGCGGGGGCACCTCCTACGAGCAGTACTTC	CASSRTSGGTSYEQYF
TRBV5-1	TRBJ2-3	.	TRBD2	TGCGCCAGCAGCCCCGGACTAGCGGGGCCGGGGGGGACGCAGTATTTT	CASSPGLAGPGGTQYF
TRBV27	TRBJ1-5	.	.	TGTGCCAGCAGCTCAGGTGGTAGGGGGGATGGCCAGCCCCAGCATTTT	CASSSGGRGDGQPQHF
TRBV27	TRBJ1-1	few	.	TGTGCCAGCAGTTTAGGGTTTAGTAAGATGAACACTGAAGCTTTCTTT	CASSLGFSKMNTEAFF
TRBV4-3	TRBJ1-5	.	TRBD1	TGCGCCAGCAGCCAGGACAGGGAGAGGCCCAATCAGCCCCAGCATTTT	CASSQDRERPNQPQHF
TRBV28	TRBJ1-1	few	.	TGTGCCAGCGGTCAGGGCAACACTGAAGCTTTCTTT	CASGQGNTEAFF
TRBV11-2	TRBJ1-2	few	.	TGTGCCAGCAGCCTTTTAACGGGACCGTACTATGGCTACACCTTC	CASSLLTGPYYGYTF
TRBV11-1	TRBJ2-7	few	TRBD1	TGTGCCAGCAGCTCCCGGGACAGGGGCGCCTACGAGCAGTACTTC	CASSSRDRGAYEQYF
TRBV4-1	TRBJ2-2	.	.	TGCGCCAGCAGCCCCTCATGGAGTGGAGCCGGGGAGCTGTTTTTT	CASSPSWSGAGELFF
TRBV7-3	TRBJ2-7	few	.	TGTGCCAGCAGTCAGTCGGCCGGCCCCTACGAGCAGTACTTC	CASSQSAGPYEQYF
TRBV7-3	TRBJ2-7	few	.	TGTGCCAGCAGCCCTCAGCAGGGCAGCTCCTACGAGCAGTACTTC	CASSPQQGSSYEQYF
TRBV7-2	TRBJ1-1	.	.	TGTGCCAGCAGCTTACGGTGGGGCACTGAAGCTTTCTTT	CASSLRWGTEAFF
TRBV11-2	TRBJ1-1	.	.	TGTGCCAGCAGTCTCCGGGCGACAAATACAGCTTTCTTT	CASSLRATNTAFF
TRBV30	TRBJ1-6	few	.	TGTGCCTGGAGTGCAGGGGATAATAATTCACCCCTCCACTTT	CAWSAGDNNSPLHF
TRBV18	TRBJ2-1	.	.	TGTGCCAGCTCACTCTGGGAAAATGAGCAGTTCTTC	CASSLWENEQFF
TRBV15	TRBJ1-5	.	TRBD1	TGTGCCACCAGCCCAGGGGGGGTCGGTCAGCCCCAGCATTTT	CATSPGGVGQPQHF
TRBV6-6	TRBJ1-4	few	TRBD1	TGTGCCAGCAGTTATGGGCAGGGGGATGAAAAACTGTTTTTT	CASSYGQGDEKLFF
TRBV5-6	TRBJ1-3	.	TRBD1	TGTGCCAGCAGCTCTCCGGGACAGGGCCCTGGAAACACCATATATTTT	CASSSPGQGPGNTIYF
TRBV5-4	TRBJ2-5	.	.	TGTGCCAGCAGCCCCTCGGGCAACGCCAGGGAGACCCAGTACTTC	CASSPSGNARETQYF
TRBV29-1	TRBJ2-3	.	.	TGCAGCGTTGATAATCGTGACACAGATACGCAGTATTTT	CSVDNRDTDTQYF
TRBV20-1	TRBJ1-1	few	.	TGCAGCGAAGGGACCAACACTGAAGCTTTCTTT	CSEGTNTEAFF
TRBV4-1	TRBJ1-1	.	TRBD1	TGCGCCAGCAGCCCGCGGACAGGAAACACTGAAGCTTTCTTT	CASSPRTGNTEAFF
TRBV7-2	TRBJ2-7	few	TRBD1	TGTGCCAGCAGCCGGGGGACAGGGGCCATCTACGAGCAGTACTTC	CASSRGTGAIYEQYF
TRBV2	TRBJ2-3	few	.	TGTGCCAGCAGTGGGCTCCGCACAGATACGCAGTATTTT	CASSGLRTDTQYF
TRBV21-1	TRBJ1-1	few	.	TGTGCCAGCAGCGGGCGAAGGGTGACAGGGCCCATGAACACTGAAGCTTTCTTT	CASSGRRVTGPMNTEAFF
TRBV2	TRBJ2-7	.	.	TGTGCCAGCAGCCCCTCCTACGAGCAGTACTTC	CASSPSYEQYF
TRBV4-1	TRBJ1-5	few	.	TGCGCCAGCAGCCGCATGGGAGGAATCCTAGTTCAGCCCCAGCATTTT	CASSRMGGILVQPQHF
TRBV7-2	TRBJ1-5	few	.	TGTGCCAGCAATGTCGATCCGATTAATCAGCCCCAGCATTTT	CASNVDPINQPQHF
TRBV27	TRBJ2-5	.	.	TGTGCCAGCAGTTTTTATGCGGGCGGGTCTGGGACCCAGTACTTC	CASSFYAGGSGTQYF
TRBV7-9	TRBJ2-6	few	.	TGTGCCAGCAGCTTAAAATCTTTAGGGGCCAACGTCCTGACTTTC	CASSLKSLGANVLTF
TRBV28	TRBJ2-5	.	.	TGTGCCAGCCAGGACTATGGGATCAGTACCCAGTACTTC	CASQDYGISTQYF
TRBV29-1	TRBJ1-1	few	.	TGCAGCGTTGCACCCTTTACAGGGTCCACTGAAGCTTTCTTT	CSVAPFTGSTEAFF
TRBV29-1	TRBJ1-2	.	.	TGCAGCGTTGCTCGGGCAATCCCCTATGGCTACACCTTC	CSVARAIPYGYTF
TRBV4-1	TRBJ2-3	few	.	TGCGCCAGCAGCCAAGATCGACTCCAAATCGCTGGCACAGATACGCAGTATTTT	CASSQDRLQIAGTDTQYF
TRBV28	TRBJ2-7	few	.	TGTGCCAGCATGGGGGTGGGGGCATACGAGCAGTACTTC	CASMGVGAYEQYF
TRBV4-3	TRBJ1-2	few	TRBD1	TGCGCCAGCAGCCAAGAAAGACAGGGCCACTATGGCTACACCTTC	CASSQERQGHYGYTF
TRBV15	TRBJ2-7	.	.	TGTGCCACCAGCACCCCTCGGGAGCCCCGTCTCCACGAGCAGTACTTC	CATSTPREPRLHEQYF
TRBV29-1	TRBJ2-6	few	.	TGCAGCGTAAGGACATCTGGGGCCAACGTCCTGACTTTC	CSVRTSGANVLTF
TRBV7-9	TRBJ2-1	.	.	TGTGCCAGCAGCCCTAATGTGGCAGGGCTAATTAGCTCCTACAATGAGCAGTTCTTC	CASSPNVAGLISSYNEQFF
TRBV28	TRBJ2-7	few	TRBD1	TGTGCCAGCAGTTTTCGGGCAGGGGGCATCAGCTACGAGCAGTACTTC	CASSFRAGGISYEQYF
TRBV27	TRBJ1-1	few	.	TGTGCCAGCAGCAGCCCAAGCCGGGGCCTGAACACTGAAGCTTTCTTT	CASSSPSRGLNTEAFF
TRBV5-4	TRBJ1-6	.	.	TGTGCCAGCAGCCCGACTCGGGGCGCGGGTAATTCACCCCTCCACTTT	CASSPTRGAGNSPLHF
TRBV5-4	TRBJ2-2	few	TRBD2	TGTGCCAGCGGGCGCGGGGGTGTATCGAACACCGGGGAGCTGTTTTTT	CASGRGGVSNTGELFF
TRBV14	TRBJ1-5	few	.	TGTGCCAGCAGCGGCAGGTTGGATCAGCCCCAGCATTTT	CASSGRLDQPQHF
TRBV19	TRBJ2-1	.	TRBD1	TGTGCCAGTAGTATACGCCGGGACAGCTACAGCTCCTACAATGAGCAGTTCTTC	CASSIRRDSYSSYNEQFF
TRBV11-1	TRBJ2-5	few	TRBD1	TGTGCCAGCAGCTCGGGACAGCACCAAGAGACCCAGTACTTC	CASSSGQHQETQYF
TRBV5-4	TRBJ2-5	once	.	TGTGCCAGCAGCTATCACGAGAAGGGACCTCAGTACTTC	CASSYHEKGPQYF
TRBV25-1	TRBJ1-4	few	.	TGTGCCAGCAAGGGTCGCACTAATGAAAAACTGTTTTTT	CASKGRTNEKLFF
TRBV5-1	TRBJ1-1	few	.	TGCGCCAGCAGCGCCACAGGGTCCGTCACTGAAGCTTTCTTT	CASSATGSVTEAFF
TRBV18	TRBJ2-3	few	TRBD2	TGTGCCAGCCACACCGCGGGACTACCGTTCACAGATACGCAGTATTTT	CASHTAGLPFTDTQYF
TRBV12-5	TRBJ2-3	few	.	TGTGCTAGTGGGCAACTAGGAGGGGGTGCAGATACGCAGTATTTT	CASGQLGGGADTQYF
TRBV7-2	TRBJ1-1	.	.	TGTGCCAGCGGGACTTACTTGTCTGAAGCTTTCTTT	CASGTYLSEAFF